These T cell receptor beta chains were read from a single sample in a study of blood T cell repertoires in COVID-19. Clones were read by immunoSEQ multiplex PCR, and TCRdb kept only the in-frame ones, dropping some. Altogether approximately 330,000 clones are present, 90% being singletons, with the ten largest covering 1%. Sequenced sample: peripheral blood. The receptors originated from a woman in her thirties or forties with COVID-19, enrolled during active disease. CDR3s include the opening cysteine and the closing phenylalanine or tryptophan. A D gene is named only where the DNA matches it firmly. Clone size is given for some rows only: seen once, a few or many times, or a class if the clone is expanded.

d_call,clone_size,j_call,v_call,cdr3_nt,cdr3_aa
NA,NA,TRBJ1-1,TRBV10-3,TGTGCCATCAGCGACAACTTGAACACTGAAGCTTTCTTT,CAISDNLNTEAFF
NA,NA,TRBJ1-1,TRBV28,TGTGCCAGCAGTTGGGGGCAAACTGAAGCTTTCTTT,CASSWGQTEAFF
NA,NA,TRBJ1-1,TRBV28,TGTGCCAGCAGGCTCGGAGGGGTCACTGAAGCTTTCTTT,CASRLGGVTEAFF
NA,NA,TRBJ2-2,TRBV6-5,TGTGCCAGCAGGGTTCCGGGGTACACCGGGGAGCTGTTTTTT,CASRVPGYTGELFF
TRBD1,once,TRBJ2-7,TRBV11-1,TGTGCCAGCAGCTTAGCGCCTGGGGACAGGGGCCTAGAGCAGTACTTC,CASSLAPGDRGLEQYF
NA,NA,TRBJ1-2,TRBV7-9,TGTGCCAGCAGCGAAATTGTGGAGGGTAGTGGCTACACCTTC,CASSEIVEGSGYTF
TRBD1,few,TRBJ1-5,TRBV6-1,TGTGCCAGCAGTGAAAAGGGACAGGGAAGTAGCAATCAGCCCCAGCATTTT,CASSEKGQGSSNQPQHF
NA,NA,TRBJ2-1,TRBV7-9,TGTGCCAGCAGCTTAGGCCTAGCGATACCATACAATGAGCAGTTCTTC,CASSLGLAIPYNEQFF
NA,few,TRBJ1-4,TRBV28,TGTGCCAGCAGTTTCGAAGGGGGACATGAAAAACTGTTTTTT,CASSFEGGHEKLFF
TRBD1,NA,TRBJ2-2,TRBV15,TGTGCCACCAGTCAAGGGGGCAACACCGGGGAGCTGTTTTTT,CATSQGGNTGELFF
NA,NA,TRBJ1-4,TRBV5-5,TGTGCCAGCAGTCGAACGACACCGGGGAATGAAAAACTGTTTTTT,CASSRTTPGNEKLFF